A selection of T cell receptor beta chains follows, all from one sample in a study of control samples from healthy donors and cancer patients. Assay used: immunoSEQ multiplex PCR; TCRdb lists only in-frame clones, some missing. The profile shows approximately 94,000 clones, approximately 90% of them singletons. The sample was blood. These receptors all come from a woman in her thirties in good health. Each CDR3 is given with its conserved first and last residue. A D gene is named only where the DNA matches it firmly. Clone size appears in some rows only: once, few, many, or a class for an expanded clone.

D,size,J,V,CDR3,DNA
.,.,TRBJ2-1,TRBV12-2,CASRLVIGGTSERKYNEQFF,TGTGCAAGTCGCTTAGTAATTGGGGGGACGAGCGAGCGGAAATACAATGAGCAGTTCTTC
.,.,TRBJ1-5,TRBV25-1,CASSEEGFSNQPQHF,TGTGCCAGCAGCGAGGAGGGGTTTAGCAATCAGCCCCAGCATTTT
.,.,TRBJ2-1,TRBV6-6,CASSPRRSGSYNEQFF,TGTGCCAGCAGTCCTCGTCGGAGCGGTTCCTACAATGAGCAGTTCTTC
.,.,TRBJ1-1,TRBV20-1,CSAYRSTEAFF,TGCAGTGCGTACAGGAGCACTGAAGCTTTCTTT
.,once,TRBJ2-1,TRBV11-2,CAIPSESYNEQFF,TGTGCCATCCCTAGTGAGTCCTACAATGAGCAGTTCTTC
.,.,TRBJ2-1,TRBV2,CASSESRLGNEQFF,TGTGCCAGCAGTGAATCCCGACTAGGGAATGAGCAGTTCTTC
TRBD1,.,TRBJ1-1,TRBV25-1,CASSENRGGGTEAFF,TGTGCCAGCAGTGAAAACAGGGGGGGAGGCACTGAAGCTTTCTTT
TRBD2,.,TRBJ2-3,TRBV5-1,CASSLEGLLPDTQYF,TGCGCCAGCAGCTTGGAGGGACTACTTCCAGATACGCAGTATTTT
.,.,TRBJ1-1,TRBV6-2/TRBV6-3,CASSLWDIDTEAFF,TGTGCCAGCAGTTTGTGGGATATCGACACTGAAGCTTTCTTT
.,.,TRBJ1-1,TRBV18,CASSRGPNTEAFF,TGTGCCAGCTCCCGCGGACCAAACACTGAAGCTTTCTTT
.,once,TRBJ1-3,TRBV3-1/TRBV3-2,CASSALMGSGNTIYF,TGTGCCAGCAGTGCCCTCATGGGCTCTGGAAACACCATATATTTT
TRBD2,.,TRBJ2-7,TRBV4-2,CASSLSSGGTYEQYF,TGTGCCAGCAGCCTCTCTAGCGGGGGGACCTACGAGCAGTACTTC
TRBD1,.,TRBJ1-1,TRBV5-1,CASSFDRGTEAFF,TGCGCCAGCAGCTTCGACAGGGGAACTGAAGCTTTCTTT
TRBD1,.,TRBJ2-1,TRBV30,CAWSWDRGYNEQFF,TGTGCCTGGAGTTGGGACAGGGGCTACAATGAGCAGTTCTTC
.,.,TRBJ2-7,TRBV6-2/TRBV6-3,CASSPRTYEQYF,TGTGCCAGCAGTCCCCGGACCTACGAGCAGTACTTC
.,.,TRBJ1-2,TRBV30,CAWMVGRSYGYTF,TGTGCCTGGATGGTTGGACGCAGCTATGGCTACACCTTC
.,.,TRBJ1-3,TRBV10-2,CASRPQGQAGNTIYF,TGCGCCAGCAGGCCCCAGGGGCAGGCTGGAAACACCATATATTTT
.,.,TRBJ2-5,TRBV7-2,CASSPSLLLYF,TGTGCCAGCAGCCCCTCCCTGCTCCTCTACTTC
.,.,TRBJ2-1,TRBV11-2,CASSFPSGQSNEQFF,TGTGCCAGCAGCTTCCCTAGTGGACAGTCCAATGAGCAGTTCTTC
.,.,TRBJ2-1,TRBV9,CASSGHTGTGNEQFF,TGTGCCAGCAGCGGACATACCGGGACTGGCAATGAGCAGTTCTTC
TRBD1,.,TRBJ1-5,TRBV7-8,CASSPDSGGTSNQPQHF,TGTGCCAGCAGCCCAGACTCAGGGGGAACGAGCAATCAGCCCCAGCATTTT
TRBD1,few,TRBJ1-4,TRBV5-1,CASSPGTGGEKLFF,TGCGCCAGCAGCCCCGGGACAGGGGGAGAAAAACTGTTTTTT
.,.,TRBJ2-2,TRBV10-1,CASKVSANTGELFF,TGCGCCAGCAAGGTCAGCGCGAACACCGGGGAGCTGTTTTTT
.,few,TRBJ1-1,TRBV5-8,CASSDQKGTANTEAFF,TGTGCCAGCAGCGACCAGAAGGGGACCGCGAACACTGAAGCTTTCTTT
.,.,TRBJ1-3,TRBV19,CASRIQFSGNTIYF,TGTGCCAGTAGGATCCAGTTCTCTGGAAACACCATATATTTT
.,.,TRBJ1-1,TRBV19,CASSLTGRARISVAFF,TGTGCCAGTAGTCTGACCGGGCGGGCTCGGATCTCTGTAGCTTTCTTT
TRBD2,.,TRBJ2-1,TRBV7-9,CASSLPPTTSGEQFF,TGTGCCAGCAGCCTCCCCCCGACGACTAGCGGTGAGCAGTTCTTC
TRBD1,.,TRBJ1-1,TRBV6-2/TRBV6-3,CASSLQGVATEAFF,TGTGCCAGCAGTTTGCAGGGGGTTGCGACTGAAGCTTTCTTT
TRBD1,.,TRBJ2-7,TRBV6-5,CASSYGTGGYEQYF,TGTGCCAGCAGTTACGGGACAGGGGGCTACGAGCAGTACTTC
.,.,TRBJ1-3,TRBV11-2,CASSLAPRGTGNTIYF,TGTGCCAGCAGCTTAGCGCCCAGGGGAACGGGAAACACCATATATTTT
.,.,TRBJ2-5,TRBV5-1,CASSLATQVGETQYF,TGCGCCAGCAGCTTAGCCACCCAAGTCGGGGAGACCCAGTACTTC